The 2 T cell receptor beta chains presented below share a single source sample, sequenced in a study of shared clonotypes between healthy human individuals (dated by TCRdb to about 2020). The library was generated by the immunoSEQ multiplex PCR assay. The clones in this table, taken by TCRdb from immuneACCESS, are in-frame only. Not every clone is retained; where verified, under half of the shortfall comes from an unresolved V gene, and the cause of the rest is unknown. This sample gives about 2.2 million clones in total; roughly 91% of them show up just once. Together, the top ten hold around 1.7% of the sample. CD8 naive samples were obtained by positive selection for CCR7 among CD45RO-negative cells, yielding a CD45RA+CCR7+ population from which TemRA cells were excluded. Sequenced input: naive CD8+ T cells from PBMCs. The cell subset or site label of this sample denotes: CD45RA+CCR7+. These receptors were obtained from a man aged 18 to 30 in good health. Some clones in this sample may be carry-over from other donors' samples.

Details on this clone: Other DNA sequences in the sample encode the same CDR3. The J gene is TRBJ1-2, the V gene TRBV9; D unresolved. The germline V gene encodes CDR1 SGDLS and CDR2 YYNGEE. Trimming stripped 0 bases from V and 5 bases from J, with 5 bases between. The CDR3 is 12 amino acids. Here the CDR3 reads CASSVGGYGYTF. CDR3 DNA sequence: TGTGCCAGCAGCGTAGGAGGGTATGGCTACACCTTC. Full variable domain (missing parts from reference TRBV9 and TRBJ1-2): DSGVTQTPKHLITATGQRVTLRCSPRSGDLSVYWYQQSLDQGLQFLIQYYNGEERAKGNILERFSAQQFPDLHSELNLSSLELGDSALYFCASSVGGYGYTFGSGTRLTVV.

This rearrangement joins TRBV21-1 to TRBJ1-5. TRBV21-1 is listed as a pseudogene. This CDR3 has 14 residues. The CDR3 loop is CASSKLRGHRPQHF. The CDR3 DNA is TGTGCCAGCAGCAAACTTCGAGGGCATCGGCCCCAGCATTTT.